This T cell receptor beta chain appears in the sequencing data of a study of T-cell memory formation after mild COVID-19. Findings and limits, study-wide: Among contracting clones, CD4+ were mainly CM/EM and CD8+ enriched in EMRA. The study found balanced CD4/CD8 in clones contracting day 15 to 85 and a CD4+ lean in later expanders.

TCRdb reprocessed the 5' RACE reads via MiXCR and lists one record per CDR3 protein. The sample contains 350,000 to 500,000 distinct CDR3 sequences, roughly 20% of which appear only once. Comment on this clonotype: The antigen remains unidentified.

V was pared by 3 bases and J by 0 bases, with 4 bases of the junction left unmatched. Germline V gene lookup returns CDR1 SGHVS and CDR2 FQNEAQ. The CDR3 consists of 16 residues. Sequencing was carried out using PBMCs or a T cell subset sorted from them (not recorded which). The TCR was taken from an adult woman who had mild COVID-19 (a few samples of this study predate the infection). Cell type and time point are not known. V and J are TRBV7-8 and TRBJ2-1; TRBD2 matches 8 bases. CDR3 protein: CASSFYGRGSYNEQFF. The CDR3, as DNA: TGTGCCAGCAGCTTTTACGGGAGGGGCTCCTACAATGAGCAGTTCTTC.